This TCR beta chain was identified in a study of identical twins. Study-level points and caveats: Out-of-frame TCR alpha sharing in monozygotic twins exceeded recombination model predictions. For zero-insertion analyses, partial confounding could come from invariant MAIT and iNKT cells. Insertions were reduced in abundant cord blood beta clonotypes but not in memory repertoires.

CDR3 size: 14 residues. V gave up 4 bases and J gave up 5 bases, with 14 bases separating them. Germline CDR1 and CDR2: SGHVS and FQNEAQ. TCRdb reprocessed the 5' RACE reads with MiXCR, giving one entry per CDR3 protein. Here the sample spans some 660,000 distinct CDR3 sequences, over 8.5% being singletons. In its sample, this clonotype was seen a few times. Its antigen is not known. The sample was also linked to a second study, of yellow fever vaccine responses in identical twins. That source notes: Among the twins, the vaccine T cell response reportedly seemed partly convergent and partly personalized.

This chain joins TRBV7-8 and TRBJ2-5; D remains unclear. The sequencing input was PBMCs. This clonotype was obtained from a woman younger than 30 in good health. The CDR3 nucleotides read TGTGCCAGCAGCTCCCAAAATCGGTTGGAGACCCAGTACTTC. Translation: CASSSQNRLETQYF.